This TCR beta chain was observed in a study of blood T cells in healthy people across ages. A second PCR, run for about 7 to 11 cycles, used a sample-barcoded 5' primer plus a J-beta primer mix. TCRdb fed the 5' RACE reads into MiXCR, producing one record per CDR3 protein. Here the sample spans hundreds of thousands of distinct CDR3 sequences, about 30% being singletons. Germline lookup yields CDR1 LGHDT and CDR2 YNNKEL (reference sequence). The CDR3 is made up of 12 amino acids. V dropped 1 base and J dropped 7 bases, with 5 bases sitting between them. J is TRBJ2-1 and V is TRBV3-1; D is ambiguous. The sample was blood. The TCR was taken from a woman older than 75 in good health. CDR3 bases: TGTGCCAGCAGCCAAGGGTGGAATGAGCAGTTCTTC. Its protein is CASSQGWNEQFF.